This T cell receptor beta chain was obtained from a study of CD8 T cells in Susac syndrome. Bulk CD8+ and CD4+ cells came from magnetic negative isolation; CD8+ TEMRA by FACS. CDR3 length: 12 amino acids. Trimming shortened V by 5 bases and J by 7 bases, and 6 bases separated the two germline ends. Germline loops: CDR1 MDHEN, CDR2 SYDVKM. Random hexamers were used to reverse transcribe an amount of roughly 0.5 to 1 ug RNA. Via MiXCR, TCRdb re-called the immunoSEQ multiplex PCR reads, giving one row per CDR3 protein. The table includes about 66,000 distinct CDR3 sequences, about 94% detected once. Sequenced: CD8+ T cells from PBMCs. This chain joins TRBV28 and TRBJ1-6, with D maybe TRBD1 (5 bases). This TCR was recovered from a human donor with multiple sclerosis. CDR3 sequence (DNA): TGTGCCAGCAGTGCAGGGAATTCACCCCTCCACTTT. Translating gives CASSAGNSPLHF.